This TCR beta chain was recovered during a study of blood T cell repertoires in COVID-19. Assay: immunoSEQ multiplex PCR; the TCRdb copy retains only in-frame clones and omits some. The table has 200,000 to 250,000 clones, approximately 86% seen once. The germline V gene encodes CDR1 MGHDK and CDR2 SYGVNS. Trimming took 6 bases from V and 7 from J; bases not matched to a gene: 20. This CDR3 comprises 17 residues. Sequencing was performed on peripheral blood. The TCR was taken from a man in his fifties or sixties with acute or convalescent COVID-19. The V call is TRBV25-1, the J call TRBJ1-2; 7 bases align to TRBD1. CDR3 coding DNA: TGTGCCAGCAGAGCCCCAGGGACAGCTCTTTTCAGGGGTGGCTACACCTTC. Its translation: CASRAPGTALFRGGYTF.